These 28 T cell receptor beta chains originate from one sample sequenced in a study of blood T cells in healthy people across ages. Sample-barcoded 5' priming and a J-beta primer mix drove a second PCR of 7 to 11 cycles. TCRdb re-called the 5' RACE reads with MiXCR, one entry per CDR3 protein. The sample holds approximately 800,000 distinct CDR3 sequences, over 45% seen once. Sequenced material: blood. The source of these receptors is a man between 25 and 39 years old in good health.

The chain is built from TRBV5-1 and TRBJ1-2; D not resolved. V was pared by 4 bases and J by 6 bases, with 13 bases between. The CDR3 totals 13 residues. Germline assignment: CDR1 SGHRS and CDR2 YFSETQ. CDR3 in DNA: TGCGCCAGCAGCGTAGCCCCACAGAATGGCTACACCTTC. Protein product: CASSVAPQNGYTF.

This clonotype was counted a few times. The chain joins TRBV4-1 to TRBJ2-1; D remains ambiguous. Germline V gene sequence: CDR1 MGHRA, CDR2 YSYEKL. V was trimmed by 0 bases and J by 6 bases, leaving 9 bases between them. The CDR3 contains 14 residues. This CDR3 reads CASSQDPAVNEQFF. CDR3 nucleotides: TGCGCCAGCAGCCAAGACCCGGCTGTCAATGAGCAGTTCTTC.

The gene calls are TRBV27 and TRBJ2-3, with 14 bases aligning to TRBD2. Germline CDR1 MNHEY, CDR2 SMNVEV (reference sequence). Trimming took 5 bases from V and 2 from J; bases not matched to a gene: 12. This CDR3 spans 19 amino acids. CDR3 DNA sequence: TGTGCCAGCAGTCCGGGACTAGCGGGAGTGGGCACCTCCACAGATACGCAGTATTTT. Translation gives CASSPGLAGVGTSTDTQYF.

This clonotype was counted a few times. The chain joins TRBV2 to TRBJ2-3; a possible D gene is TRBD2 (6 bases). CDR3 length: 15 residues. The germline gives CDR1 SNHLY, CDR2 FYNNEI. V was trimmed by 3 bases and J by 6 bases, leaving 16 bases between them. CDR3: CASSDLAEDADTQYF. The CDR3 nucleotides are TGTGCCAGCAGTGATTTAGCGGAGGATGCGGATACGCAGTATTTT.

The genes are TRBV6-2 or TRBV6-3 and TRBJ2-7, with 7 bases identical to TRBD2. The DNA matches TRBJ2-5 better at its end, which makes the J call doubtful. The CDR3 loop spans 16 amino acids. Looked up from germline, CDR1 is MNHEY and CDR2 is SVGEGT. This CDR3 is CASSSPLTSVQETQYF. CDR3 coding DNA: TGTGCCAGCAGTTCGCCTTTAACTAGCGTCCAAGAGACCCAGTACTTC.

The V and J genes are TRBV7-9 and TRBJ1-2, with D unclear. CDR3 length: 16 residues. V dropped 5 bases and J dropped 6 bases, with 22 bases sitting between them. Looked up from germline, CDR1 is SEHNR and CDR2 is FQNEAQ (reference sequence). In DNA form, the CDR3 reads TGTGCCAGCAGCCTCTTTAGCGAAGAGCCTCCCCATGGCTACACCTTC. Protein: CASSLFSEEPPHGYTF.

The table lists this clonotype with a few counts. This chain uses TRBV29-1 with TRBJ2-1, with TRBD1 matching over 7 bases. After removal of 6 bases from V and 2 bases from J, the junction contained 7 bases not matched to a gene. The CDR3 is 14 amino acids. The germline V gene has CDR1 SQVTM and CDR2 ANQGSEA. CDR3 protein: CSVKTGWTYNEQFF. The CDR3 nucleotides are TGCAGCGTAAAGACAGGGTGGACCTACAATGAGCAGTTCTTC.

The rearrangement uses TRBV6-5 and TRBJ2-1, with 7 bases identical to TRBD2. CDR3 length: 14 amino acids. V gave up 2 bases and J gave up 4 bases; unmatched junction bases: 2. The germline CDR1 and CDR2 sequences are MNHEY and SVGAGI. CDR3 amino acids: CASSYGTTYNEQFF. Here the CDR3 DNA reads TGTGCCAGCAGTTACGGGACTACATACAATGAGCAGTTCTTC.

This chain connects TRBV7-9 to TRBJ1-1; D remains unclear. V lost 5 bases, J lost 1 base, and 11 bases lay in between. CDR1 SEHNR and CDR2 FQNEAQ come from the germline V gene (reference sequence). This CDR3 has 14 amino acids. CDR3 loop: CASSIDTTNTEAFF. For the CDR3, the DNA is TGTGCCAGCAGCATAGACACGACGAACACTGAAGCTTTCTTT.

This clonotype showed up just a few times. J is TRBJ2-1 and V is TRBV9; D gene ambiguous. Germline V gene data show CDR1 as SGDLS and CDR2 as YYNGEE. The germline V and J ends were trimmed by 1 base and 8 bases, with 7 bases remaining between them. This CDR3 is built from 12 residues. CDR3 amino acids: CASSVTKDEQFF. The CDR3 DNA sequence: TGTGCCAGCAGCGTAACGAAGGATGAGCAGTTCTTC.

The chain joins TRBV20-1 to TRBJ1-2, with no clear D. The CDR3 has 12 amino acids. Germline CDR1 is DFQATT and CDR2 is SNEGSKA (reference sequence). The V gene lost 4 bases and the J gene lost 3 bases, with 9 bases spanning the gap. The CDR3 protein is CSATVVYYGYTF. DNA for the CDR3: TGCAGTGCTACTGTGGTTTACTATGGCTACACCTTC.

The V call is TRBV6-5, the J call TRBJ2-7; TRBD1 agrees at 10 bases. Trimming at V came to 11 bases and at J to 5 bases, leaving 9 bases not matched to a gene. The length of the CDR3 is 13 residues. CDR1 and CDR2 from the germline V gene are MNHEY and SVGAGI. CDR3 loop: CASKGQGIHEQYF. CDR3 nucleotide sequence: TGTGCCTCAAAGGGACAGGGGATCCACGAGCAGTACTTC.

The chain combines TRBV5-5 with TRBJ2-5; possibly TRBD2 for D (6 bases). CDR3 length: 12 amino acids. The V gene lost 6 bases and the J gene lost 11 bases, with 17 bases spanning the gap. Germline CDR1 SGHKS, CDR2 YYEKEE (reference sequence). CDR3 in amino acids: CASNRGDGGQYF. CDR3 sequence (DNA): TGTGCCAGCAACCGGGGAGACGGAGGGCAGTACTTC.

The chain recombines TRBV5-1 with TRBJ2-1; 8 nucleotides agree with TRBD2. Germline CDR1 and CDR2: SGHRS and YFSETQ. The CDR3 extends over 17 amino acids. The J segment lost 4 bases and the V segment lost 2 bases, leaving 11 bases of the junction unmatched. The CDR3 region has the DNA TGCGCCAGCAGCTTTAGCGGGAACCACCCCACGTACAATGAGCAGTTCTTC. Translated: CASSFSGNHPTYNEQFF. Supplemented by reference TRBV5-1 and TRBJ2-1, the full variable domain reads KAGVTQTPRYLIKTRGQQVTLSCSPISGHRSVSWYQQTPGQGLQFLFEYFSETQRNKGNFPGRFSGRQFSNSRSEMNVSTLELGDSALYLCASSFSGNHPTYNEQFFGPGTRLTVL.

V and J are TRBV4-2 and TRBJ2-1; D call uncertain. The CDR3 loop spans 12 amino acids. Germline V gene data show CDR1 as LGHNA and CDR2 as YNFKEQ. Trimming left V 8 bases short and J 10 bases short, with 15 bases between. CDR3 sequence (DNA): TGTGCCAGCGGACCTTTAGAGATAGAGCAGTTCTTC. Its protein product is CASGPLEIEQFF.

This clonotype was counted between two and nine times. The J gene is TRBJ2-1, the V gene TRBV11-1; possible D gene TRBD2, 5 bases. Trimming stripped 5 bases from V and 0 bases from J, with 11 bases between. CDR3 length equals 15 residues. In germline, CDR1 is SGHAT, CDR2 FQDESV (reference sequence). CDR3 in DNA: TGTGCCAGCAGCCGAACTAGTTTCTCCTACAATGAGCAGTTCTTC. This gives the protein CASSRTSFSYNEQFF.

The gene calls are TRBV11-2 and TRBJ2-3; TRBD2 aligns across 8 bases. Per the germline V gene, CDR1 is SGHAT and CDR2 is FQNNGV. The CDR3 runs 14 residues. V lost 1 base to trimming and J lost 10 bases; unmatched junction nucleotides: 7. For the CDR3, the DNA is TGTGCCAGCAGCTTAGCCCACGGGGGGGATGCGCAGTATTTT. It translates to CASSLAHGGDAQYF.

This clonotype came up once. The chain is built from TRBV29-1 and TRBJ1-4; D unclear. This CDR3 comprises 13 residues. V was cut by 7 bases and J by 8 bases, with 17 bases left in between. CDR1 SQVTM and CDR2 ANQGSEA come from the germline V gene. CDR3 in amino acids: CSGQKGRREKLFF. For the CDR3, the DNA is TGCAGCGGGCAGAAAGGGCGGCGGGAAAAACTGTTTTTT.

This chain joins TRBV4-2 and TRBJ2-3; tentatively, D is TRBD1 (6 bases). The CDR3 length is 16 residues. Trimming took off 5 bases at V and 2 bases at J, with 17 bases between the two ends. In germline, CDR1 is LGHNA, CDR2 YNFKEQ. The CDR3 DNA reads as TGTGCCAGCAGCACCGAGGGGGTTGGTGTCACAGATACGCAGTATTTT. This encodes CASSTEGVGVTDTQYF.

The rearrangement uses TRBV7-2 and TRBJ2-7, with D possibly matching TRBD2 (7 bases). In germline, CDR1 is SGHTA, CDR2 FQGNSA. V was pared by 1 base and J by 3 bases, with 13 bases between. CDR3 length: 15 residues. The CDR3 here is CASSLVGGQGYEQYF. The CDR3 bases are TGTGCCAGCAGCTTAGTGGGGGGGCAAGGCTACGAGCAGTACTTC. The full variable domain, rest sourced from reference TRBV7-2 and TRBJ2-7, is GAGVSQSPSNKVTEKGKDVELRCDPISGHTALYWYRQSLGQGLEFLIYFQGNSAPDKSGLPSDRFSAERTGGSVSTLTIQRTQQEDSAVYLCASSLVGGQGYEQYFGPGTRLTVT.

The chain couples TRBV5-1 to TRBJ2-1; 13 bases are shared with TRBD2. Germline CDR1 SGHRS, CDR2 YFSETQ. There are 16 residues in the CDR3. The trim removed 3 bases at V and 7 bases at J, leaving 7 bases unmatched. Here the CDR3 DNA reads TGCGCCAGCAGCTCAGCTGGGACTAGCGGGATTAATGAGCAGTTCTTC. The encoded protein is CASSSAGTSGINEQFF.

This clonotype has a count of ten or more. The CDR3 coding sequence is TGCAGCGTTAGGCTGGGGGGGTTTTACAATGAGCAGTTCTTC. Translated: CSVRLGGFYNEQFF. The V call is TRBV29-1, the J call TRBJ2-1; the match to TRBD2 covers 7 bases. V dropped 5 bases and J dropped 4; count of bases not matched to a gene: 8. Germline CDR1 and CDR2: SQVTM and ANQGSEA. CDR3 length: 14 amino acids.

This clonotype was picked up a small number of times. The chain is built from TRBV4-2 and TRBJ1-4; 8 bases line up with TRBD1. This CDR3 spans 17 amino acids. The ends lost 6 bases at V and 3 bases at J; junction bases unmatched: 12. Germline CDR1 is LGHNA and CDR2 is YNFKEQ. CDR3 region: CASREQGGKGANEKLFF. CDR3 nucleotide sequence: TGTGCCAGCAGAGAACAGGGGGGCAAAGGGGCTAATGAAAAACTGTTTTTT.

V usage is TRBV6-1 and J usage is TRBJ1-6; possibly TRBD1 for D (6 bases). Germline lookup yields CDR1 MNHNS and CDR2 SASEGT. V lost 3 bases and J 11 bases, leaving 14 bases between the germline ends. This CDR3 is built from 14 residues. This CDR3 reads CASSDIQGETPLHF. The CDR3, as DNA: TGTGCCAGCAGTGACATACAGGGAGAGACACCCCTCCACTTT.

V gene TRBV7-9 combines with J gene TRBJ2-1, with 9 bases matching TRBD2. Trimming took 3 bases from V and 5 from J; bases not matched to a gene: 5. This CDR3 is 15 amino acids long. Germline CDR1 and CDR2: SEHNR and FQNEAQ (reference sequence). CDR3 sequence reads: CASSFLAGINNEQFF. CDR3 bases: TGTGCCAGCAGCTTCCTAGCGGGGATCAACAATGAGCAGTTCTTC.

This chain connects TRBV30 to TRBJ2-7; weak D call: TRBD2 (6 bases). The V gene lost 0 bases and the J gene lost 5 bases, with 17 bases spanning the gap. This CDR3 comprises 15 residues. Germline V gene data show CDR1 as GTSNPN and CDR2 as SVGIG (reference sequence). CDR3 DNA sequence: TGTGCCTGGAGTGTACTGGGGATTGGCGGGGACGAGCAGTACTTC. Translating gives CAWSVLGIGGDEQYF.

V gene TRBV5-1 combines with J gene TRBJ2-7; D remains ambiguous. TRBJ2-4 matches the DNA end more closely, so the J call is doubtful. This CDR3 comprises 14 residues. The germline V gene has CDR1 SGHRS and CDR2 YFSETQ. This CDR3 reads CASSVWGGENIQYF. The CDR3 DNA sequence: TGCGCCAGCAGCGTGTGGGGTGGAGAAAACATTCAGTACTTC.

The chain employs TRBV9 and TRBJ2-1, with D uncertain. In germline, CDR1 is SGDLS, CDR2 YYNGEE. The ends were cut back, 3 bases at V and 8 bases at J, with 6 bases in the middle. The CDR3 consists of 11 residues. The CDR3 DNA is TGTGCCAGCAGCGCTAGTCATGAGCAGTTCTTC. This gives the protein CASSASHEQFF.